This TCR beta chain was recovered during a study of cytomegalovirus exposure and HLA in healthy donors. The junction had 13 bases not matched to a gene; V was cut back by 4 bases and J by 6 bases. The CDR3 loop spans 15 amino acids. Looked up from germline, CDR1 is SGHNT and CDR2 is YYREEE (reference sequence). PCR involved 60 Vbeta and 13 Jbeta primers. Using immunoSEQ multiplex PCR, the repertoire was profiled, and TCRdb retains in-frame clones only, with some absent. Among more than 100,000 clones listed, around 78% were seen once. Sample: PBMCs. This chain links TRBV5-4 with TRBJ2-7; the match to TRBD1 covers 7 bases. The clonotype originates from a woman aged 25 to 39 in good health and CMV-seropositive. The CDR3 DNA follows: TGTGCCAGCAGCCCTTCACAGGGGTTGGGTGGCGAGCAGTACTTC. The encoded protein is CASSPSQGLGGEQYF.